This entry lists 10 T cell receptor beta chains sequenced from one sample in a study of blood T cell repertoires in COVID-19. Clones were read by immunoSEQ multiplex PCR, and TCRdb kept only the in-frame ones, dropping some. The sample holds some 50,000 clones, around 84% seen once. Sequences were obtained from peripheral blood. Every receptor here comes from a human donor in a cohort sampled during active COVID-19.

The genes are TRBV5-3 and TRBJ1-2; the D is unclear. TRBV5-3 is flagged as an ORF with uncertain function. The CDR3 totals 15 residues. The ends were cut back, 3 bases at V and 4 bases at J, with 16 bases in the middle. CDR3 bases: TGTGCCAGAAGCTCCCCCCCTCCGGGAACCTATGGCTACACCTTC. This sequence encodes CARSSPPPGTYGYTF.

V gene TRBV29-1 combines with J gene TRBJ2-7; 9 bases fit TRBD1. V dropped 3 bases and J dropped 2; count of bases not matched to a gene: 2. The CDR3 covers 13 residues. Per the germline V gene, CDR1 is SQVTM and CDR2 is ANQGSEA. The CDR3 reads CSVDGTGTYEQYF. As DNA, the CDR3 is TGCAGCGTTGATGGGACAGGGACCTACGAGCAGTACTTC.

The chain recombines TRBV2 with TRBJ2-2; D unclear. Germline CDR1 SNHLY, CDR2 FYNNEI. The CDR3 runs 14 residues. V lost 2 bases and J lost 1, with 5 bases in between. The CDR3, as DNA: TGTGCCAGCAGTGAAATCGTGAACACCGGGGAGCTGTTTTTT. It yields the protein CASSEIVNTGELFF.

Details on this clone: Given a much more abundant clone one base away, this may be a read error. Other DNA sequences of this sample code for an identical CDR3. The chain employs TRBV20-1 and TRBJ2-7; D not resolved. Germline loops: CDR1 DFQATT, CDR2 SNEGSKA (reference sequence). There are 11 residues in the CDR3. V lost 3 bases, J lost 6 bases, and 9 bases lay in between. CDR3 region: CSARSGFEQYF. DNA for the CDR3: TGCAGTGCTAGGTCCGGGTTCGAGCAGTACTTC.

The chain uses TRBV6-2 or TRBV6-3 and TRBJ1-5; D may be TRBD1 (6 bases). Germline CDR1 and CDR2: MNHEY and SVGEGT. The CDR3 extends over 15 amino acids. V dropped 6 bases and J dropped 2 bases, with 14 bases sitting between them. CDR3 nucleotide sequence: TGTGCCAGCAGCCCGAAGGCAGGGGGCAATCAGCCCCAGCATTTT. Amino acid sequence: CASSPKAGGNQPQHF.

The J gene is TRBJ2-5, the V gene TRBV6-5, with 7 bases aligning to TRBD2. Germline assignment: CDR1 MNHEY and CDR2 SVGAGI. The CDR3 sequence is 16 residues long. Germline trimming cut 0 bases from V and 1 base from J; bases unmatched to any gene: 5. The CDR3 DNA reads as TGTGCCAGCAGTTACTCAATGTCGGGGGGCCAAGAGACCCAGTACTTC. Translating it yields CASSYSMSGGQETQYF.

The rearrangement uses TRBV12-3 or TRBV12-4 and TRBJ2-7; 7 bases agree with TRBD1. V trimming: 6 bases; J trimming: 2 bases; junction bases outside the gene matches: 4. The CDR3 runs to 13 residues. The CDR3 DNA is TGTGCCAGCAGAAGGGGGCTTCCCTACGAGCAGTACTTC. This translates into CASRRGLPYEQYF.

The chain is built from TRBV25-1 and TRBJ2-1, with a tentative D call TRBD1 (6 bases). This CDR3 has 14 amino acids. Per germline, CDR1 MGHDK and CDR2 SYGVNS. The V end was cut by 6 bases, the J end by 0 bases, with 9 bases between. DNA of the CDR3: TGTGCCAGCAGACGGGACAACTCCTACAATGAGCAGTTCTTC. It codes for CASRRDNSYNEQFF.

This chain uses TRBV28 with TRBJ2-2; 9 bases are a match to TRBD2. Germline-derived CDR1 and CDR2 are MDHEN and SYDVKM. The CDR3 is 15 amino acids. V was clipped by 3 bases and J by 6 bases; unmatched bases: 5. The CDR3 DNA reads TGTGCCAGCAGTTTGAGCGGGGGGCGGCCCGGGGAGCTGTTTTTT. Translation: CASSLSGGRPGELFF.

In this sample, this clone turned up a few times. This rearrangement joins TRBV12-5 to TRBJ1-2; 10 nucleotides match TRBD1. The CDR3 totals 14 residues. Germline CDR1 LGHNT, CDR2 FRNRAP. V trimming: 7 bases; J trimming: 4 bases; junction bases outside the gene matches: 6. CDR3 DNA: TGTGCTAGTGAAAAGGACAGGGGGGGCTATGGCTACACCTTC. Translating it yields CASEKDRGGYGYTF.